This T cell receptor (beta chain) emerged from a study of T cell repertoires in cytomegalovirus infection (dated by TCRdb to between 2018 and 2021). About the full investigation: Alongside well-studied HLA-B-restricted epitopes, the peptide stimulations were aimed at recently identified HLA-C-restricted CMV epitopes, whose presentation resists viral immunomodulation. The HLA type of each donor mattered for the analysis, because public TCR beta signatures pointed to carriage of CMV infection along with the matching HLA type.

Paper-wide results and their limitations: In both this cohort and an independent roughly 400-donor cohort, the cumulative frequency of public TCR beta family members distinguished carriers of CMV infection plus the relevant HLA type. In the ex vivo response, HLA-C-restricted CMV-specific TCR beta clonotypes were dominant, and in two of eight donors the single most frequent clonotype came from this HLA-C-restricted group.

The CDR3 numbers 16 residues from cysteine through phenylalanine. Of all the DNA, just the CDR3 is kept, 48 bases in frame from base 1. Between the V and J ends, shortened by 0 bases and 0 bases respectively, the junction contains 9 bases. Based on the germline V gene (reference sequence), the CDR1 and CDR2 sequences are LNHNV and YYDKDF. With regard to this clonotype: The antigen it recognizes is unknown. No much larger clone exists at a distance of one base, and base qualities are not known.

TCRdb records Illumina HiSeq 1500 as the sequencer. Clones were called with MiXCR by TCRdb after fastp trimmed the public reads at Q25, and only in-frame beta chains were retained. CDR3 protein duplicates are merged, each entry listing the most common genes and DNA. This sample holds approximately 300,000 distinct CDR3 sequences; around 25% were observed only once. Clones ranked in the top ten supply 10% to 15% of the sample. The treatment or condition label for this specimen denotes: in vitro stimulation with specific CMV peptide epitopes to enrich CMV-specific T cells. This clonotype was obtained from a human donor in good health (CMV status not recorded). Some clones in this sample may be carry-over from other donors' samples. The chain is encoded by TRBV15 joined to TRBJ1-3; there is no confident call for the D gene. The sample in question was cultured PBMCs, obtained from culture after CMV antigen stimulation. This receptor carries the CDR3 CATSREGGLSGNTIYF. The DNA sequence follows: TGTGCCACCAGCAGAGAGGGAGGGCTCTCTGGAAACACCATATATTTT.